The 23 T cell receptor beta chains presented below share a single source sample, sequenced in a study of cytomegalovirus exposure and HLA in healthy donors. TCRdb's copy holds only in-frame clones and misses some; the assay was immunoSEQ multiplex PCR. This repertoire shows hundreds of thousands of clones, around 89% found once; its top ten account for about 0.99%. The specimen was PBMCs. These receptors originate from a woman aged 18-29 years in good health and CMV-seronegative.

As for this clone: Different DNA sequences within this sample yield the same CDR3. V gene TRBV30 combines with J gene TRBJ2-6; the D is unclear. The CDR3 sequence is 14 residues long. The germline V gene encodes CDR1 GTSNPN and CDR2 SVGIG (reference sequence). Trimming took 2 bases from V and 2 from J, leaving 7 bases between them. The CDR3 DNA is TGTGCCTGGAGTTCTGGAGCTGGGGCCAACGTCCTGACTTTC. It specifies CAWSSGAGANVLTF.

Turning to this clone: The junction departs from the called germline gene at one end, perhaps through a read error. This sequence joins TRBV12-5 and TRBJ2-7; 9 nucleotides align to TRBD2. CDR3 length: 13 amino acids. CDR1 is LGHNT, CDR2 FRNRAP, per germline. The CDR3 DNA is TGTGCTAGTGGTTTGGGGGTAGCGGGAGTGGTTCGGTTC. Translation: CASGLGVAGVVRF.

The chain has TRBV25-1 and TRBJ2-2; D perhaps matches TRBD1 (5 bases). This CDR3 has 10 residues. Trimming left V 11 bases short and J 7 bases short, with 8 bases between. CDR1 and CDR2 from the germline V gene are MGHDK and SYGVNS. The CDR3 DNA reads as TGTGCCTCAGGGATCGGGGAGCTGTTTTTT. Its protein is CASGIGELFF.

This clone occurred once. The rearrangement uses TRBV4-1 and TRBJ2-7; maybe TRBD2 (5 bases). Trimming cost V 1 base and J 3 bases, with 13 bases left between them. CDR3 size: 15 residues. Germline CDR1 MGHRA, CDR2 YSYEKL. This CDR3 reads CASSQVSGKNYEQYF. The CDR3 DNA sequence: TGCGCCAGCAGCCAAGTGTCGGGGAAGAACTACGAGCAGTACTTC.

As DNA, the CDR3 is TGTGCCAGCAGCCCCCAGAGCACAAACTCGCCCCTCACTAGCGGGAGCTCCTACAATGAGCAGTTCTTC. Its protein is CASSPQSTNSPLTSGSSYNEQFF. V usage is TRBV27 and J usage is TRBJ2-1, with TRBD2 matching 11 bases. CDR1 and CDR2 (germline): MNHEY, SMNVEV (reference sequence). This CDR3 spans 23 amino acids. Trimming cost V 6 bases and J 0 bases; bases outside gene matches: 25.

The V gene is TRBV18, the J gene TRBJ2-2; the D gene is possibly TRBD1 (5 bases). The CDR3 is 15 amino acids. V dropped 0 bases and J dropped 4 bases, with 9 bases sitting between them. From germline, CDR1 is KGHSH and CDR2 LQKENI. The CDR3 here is CASSPPTVITGELFF. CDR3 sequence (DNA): TGTGCCAGCTCACCACCGACAGTGATCACCGGGGAGCTGTTTTTT.

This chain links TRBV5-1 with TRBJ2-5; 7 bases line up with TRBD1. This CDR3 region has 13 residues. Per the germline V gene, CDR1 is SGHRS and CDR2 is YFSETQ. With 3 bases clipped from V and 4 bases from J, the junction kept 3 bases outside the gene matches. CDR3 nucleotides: TGCGCCAGCAGCTCGGACAGGCGAGAGACCCAGTACTTC. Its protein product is CASSSDRRETQYF.

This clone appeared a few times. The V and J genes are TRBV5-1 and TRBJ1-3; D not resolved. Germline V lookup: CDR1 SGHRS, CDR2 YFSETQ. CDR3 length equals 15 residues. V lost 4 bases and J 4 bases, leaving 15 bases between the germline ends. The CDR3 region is CASSPAPRSGNTIYF. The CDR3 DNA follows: TGCGCCAGCAGCCCCGCACCAAGGAGCGGAAACACCATATATTTT.

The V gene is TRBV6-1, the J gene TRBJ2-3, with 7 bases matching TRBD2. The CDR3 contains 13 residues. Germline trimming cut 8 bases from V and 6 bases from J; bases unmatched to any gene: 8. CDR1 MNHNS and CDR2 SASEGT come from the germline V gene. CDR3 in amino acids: CASARDYSDTQYF. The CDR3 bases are TGTGCCAGCGCCCGGGACTATTCGGATACGCAGTATTTT.

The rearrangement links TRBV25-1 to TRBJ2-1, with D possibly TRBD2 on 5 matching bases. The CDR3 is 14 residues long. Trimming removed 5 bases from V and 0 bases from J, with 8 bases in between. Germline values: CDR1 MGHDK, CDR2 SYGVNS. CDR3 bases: TGTGCCAGCAGTCGGGAAATCTCCTACAATGAGCAGTTCTTC. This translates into CASSREISYNEQFF. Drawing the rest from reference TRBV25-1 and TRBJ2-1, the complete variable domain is EADIYQTPRYLVIGTGKKITLECSQTMGHDKMYWYQQDPGMELHLIHYSYGVNSTEKGDLSSESTVSRIRTEHFPLTLESARPSHTSQYLCASSREISYNEQFFGPGTRLTVL.

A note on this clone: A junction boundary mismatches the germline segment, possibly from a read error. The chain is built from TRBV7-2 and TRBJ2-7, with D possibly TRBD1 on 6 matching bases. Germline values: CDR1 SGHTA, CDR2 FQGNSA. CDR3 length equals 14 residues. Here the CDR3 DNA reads TGTGCCAGCAGCCTAGCCAGGGGCGGCTACGAGCAGTACTTC. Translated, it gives CASSLARGGYEQYF. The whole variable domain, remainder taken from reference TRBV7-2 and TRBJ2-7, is GAGVSQSPSNKVTEKGKDVELRCDPISGHTALYWYRQSLGQGLEFLIYFQGNSAPDKSGLPSDRFSAERTGGSVSTLTIQRTQQEDSAVYLCASSLARGGYEQYFGPGTRLTVT.

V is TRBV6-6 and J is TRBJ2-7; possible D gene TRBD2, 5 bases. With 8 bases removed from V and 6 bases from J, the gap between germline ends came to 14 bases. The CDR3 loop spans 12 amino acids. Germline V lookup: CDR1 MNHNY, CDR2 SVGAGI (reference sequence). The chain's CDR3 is CASSYASGEQYF. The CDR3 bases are TGTGCCAGCTCCTACGCGAGCGGCGAGCAGTACTTC.

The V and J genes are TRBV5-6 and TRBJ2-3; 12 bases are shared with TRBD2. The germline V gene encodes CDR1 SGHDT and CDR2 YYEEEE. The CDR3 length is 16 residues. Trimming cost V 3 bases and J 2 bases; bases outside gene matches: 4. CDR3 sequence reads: CASSSRLAGDTDTQYF. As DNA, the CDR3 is TGTGCCAGCAGCTCACGACTAGCGGGGGACACAGATACGCAGTATTTT.

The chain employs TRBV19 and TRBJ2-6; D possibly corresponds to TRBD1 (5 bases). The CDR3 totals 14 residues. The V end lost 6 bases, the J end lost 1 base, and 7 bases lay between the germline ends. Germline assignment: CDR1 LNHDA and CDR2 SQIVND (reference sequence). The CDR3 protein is CASRGHSGANVLTF. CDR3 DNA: TGTGCCAGTAGAGGACATTCTGGGGCCAACGTCCTGACTTTC.

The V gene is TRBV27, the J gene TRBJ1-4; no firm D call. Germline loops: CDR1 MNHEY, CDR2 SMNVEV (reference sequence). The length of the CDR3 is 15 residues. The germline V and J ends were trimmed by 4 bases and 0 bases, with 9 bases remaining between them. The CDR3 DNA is TGTGCCAGCAGTTCCCTCGGAGCAACTAATGAAAAACTGTTTTTT. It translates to CASSSLGATNEKLFF. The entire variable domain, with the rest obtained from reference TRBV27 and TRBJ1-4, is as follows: EAQVTQNPRYLITVTGKKLTVTCSQNMNHEYMSWYRQDPGLGLRQIYYSMNVEVTDKGDVPEGYKVSRKEKRNFPLILESPSPNQTSLYFCASSSLGATNEKLFFGSGTQLSVL.

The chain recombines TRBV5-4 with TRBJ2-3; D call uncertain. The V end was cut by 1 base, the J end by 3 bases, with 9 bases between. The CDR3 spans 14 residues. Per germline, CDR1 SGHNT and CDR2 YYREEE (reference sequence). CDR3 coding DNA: TGTGCCAGCAGCTTGATTGGTGCGACAGATACGCAGTATTTT. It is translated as CASSLIGATDTQYF. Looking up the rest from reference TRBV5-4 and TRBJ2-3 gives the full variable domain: ETGVTQSPTHLIKTRGQQVTLRCSSQSGHNTVSWYQQALGQGPQFIFQYYREEENGRGNFPPRFSGLQFPNYSSELNVNALELDDSALYLCASSLIGATDTQYFGPGTRLTVL.

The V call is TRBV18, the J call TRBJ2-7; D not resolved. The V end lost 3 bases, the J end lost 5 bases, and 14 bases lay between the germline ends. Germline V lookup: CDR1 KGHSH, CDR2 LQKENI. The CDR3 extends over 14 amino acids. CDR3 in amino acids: CASSPRLSSDEQYF. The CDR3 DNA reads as TGTGCCAGCTCACCGCGTCTTAGCAGCGACGAGCAGTACTTC.

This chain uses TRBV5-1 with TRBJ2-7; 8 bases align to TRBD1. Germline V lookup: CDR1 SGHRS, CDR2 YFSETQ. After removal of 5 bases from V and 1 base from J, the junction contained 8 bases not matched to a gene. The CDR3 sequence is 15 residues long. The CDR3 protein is CASSFGQGVSYEQYF. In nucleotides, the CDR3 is TGCGCCAGCAGTTTCGGACAGGGCGTTTCCTACGAGCAGTACTTC.

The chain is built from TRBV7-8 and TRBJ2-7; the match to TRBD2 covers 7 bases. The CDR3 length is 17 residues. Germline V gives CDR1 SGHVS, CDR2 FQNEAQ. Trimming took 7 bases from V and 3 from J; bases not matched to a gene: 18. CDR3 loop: CASTLGGSGFNFYEQYF. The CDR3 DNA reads TGTGCCAGCACCCTGGGAGGGTCGGGCTTTAACTTCTACGAGCAGTACTTC.

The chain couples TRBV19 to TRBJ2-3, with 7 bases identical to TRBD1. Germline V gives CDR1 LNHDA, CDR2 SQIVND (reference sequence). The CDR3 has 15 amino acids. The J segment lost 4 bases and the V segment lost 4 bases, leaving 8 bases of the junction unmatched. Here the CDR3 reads CASSKLGQVSDTQYF. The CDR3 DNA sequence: TGTGCCAGTAGTAAGCTCGGACAGGTGTCAGATACGCAGTATTTT.

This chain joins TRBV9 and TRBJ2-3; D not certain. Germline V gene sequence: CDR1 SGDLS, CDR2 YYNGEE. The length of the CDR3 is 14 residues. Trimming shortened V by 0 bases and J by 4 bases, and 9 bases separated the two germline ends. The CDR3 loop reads CASSVVSLADTQYF. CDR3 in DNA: TGTGCCAGCAGCGTAGTAAGCCTGGCAGATACGCAGTATTTT. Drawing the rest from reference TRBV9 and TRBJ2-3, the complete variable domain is DSGVTQTPKHLITATGQRVTLRCSPRSGDLSVYWYQQSLDQGLQFLIQYYNGEERAKGNILERFSAQQFPDLHSELNLSSLELGDSALYFCASSVVSLADTQYFGPGTRLTVL.

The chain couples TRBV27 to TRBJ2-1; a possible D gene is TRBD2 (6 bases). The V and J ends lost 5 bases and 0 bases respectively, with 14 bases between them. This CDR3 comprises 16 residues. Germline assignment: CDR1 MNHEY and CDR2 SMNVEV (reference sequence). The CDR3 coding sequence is TGTGCCAGCAGTACTCAGCGGGCTAGCTCCTACAATGAGCAGTTCTTC. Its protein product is CASSTQRASSYNEQFF.

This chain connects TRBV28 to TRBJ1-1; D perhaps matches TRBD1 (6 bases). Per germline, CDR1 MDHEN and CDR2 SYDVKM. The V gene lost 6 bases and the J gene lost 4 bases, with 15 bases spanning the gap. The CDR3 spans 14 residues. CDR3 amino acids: CASRPGARGTEAFF. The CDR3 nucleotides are TGTGCCAGCAGACCAGGGGCACGGGGCACTGAAGCTTTCTTT.